This TCR beta chain was captured in a study of blood T cell repertoires in COVID-19. The CDR3 totals 15 residues. Germline V gene data show CDR1 as SNHLY and CDR2 as FYNNEI. The trim removed 5 bases at V and 8 bases at J, leaving 12 bases unmatched. In the study's own analysis: Estimates of nucleated cell counts were drawn from the amplification of reference gene primers. TCRdb's copy holds only in-frame clones and misses some; the assay was immunoSEQ multiplex PCR. Clone size and the V and J calls come from that table; the DNA yielded D and trimming. The sample shows 390,000 or so clones, around 83% of them seen only once. In this sample, this clone turned up a few times.

The receptor's source is a woman aged 45-65 years who had recovered from COVID-19. The sample consisted of PBMCs or T cells enriched from blood (not recorded which). The chain has TRBV2 and TRBJ1-2; 9 bases are shared with TRBD1. CDR3 in amino acids: CASSPPGQGTWGYTF. Written as DNA, the CDR3 is TGTGCCAGCAGTCCTCCGGGACAGGGAACGTGGGGCTACACCTTC.